Below, one T cell receptor beta chain is given with its context. These data are taken from a study of T cells expressing NK-cell markers. The CDR3 has 13 residues. Germline lookup yields CDR1 SGHTA and CDR2 FQGTGA. From its re-call of the 5' RACE reads, TCRdb lists each CDR3 protein once, without DNA. The table counts under 200,000 distinct CDR3 sequences; about 18% lies in the top ten. The V and J genes are TRBV7-3 and TRBJ1-5. This receptor was taken from a woman aged 18-70 years in good health. Sequencing was done on a sample of blood T cells: a sorted CD56 or NKG2C T cell subset, CD4+ or CD8+ T cells, or bulk PBMC T cells (not recorded which). This CDR3 is CASSPHMGQPQHF.